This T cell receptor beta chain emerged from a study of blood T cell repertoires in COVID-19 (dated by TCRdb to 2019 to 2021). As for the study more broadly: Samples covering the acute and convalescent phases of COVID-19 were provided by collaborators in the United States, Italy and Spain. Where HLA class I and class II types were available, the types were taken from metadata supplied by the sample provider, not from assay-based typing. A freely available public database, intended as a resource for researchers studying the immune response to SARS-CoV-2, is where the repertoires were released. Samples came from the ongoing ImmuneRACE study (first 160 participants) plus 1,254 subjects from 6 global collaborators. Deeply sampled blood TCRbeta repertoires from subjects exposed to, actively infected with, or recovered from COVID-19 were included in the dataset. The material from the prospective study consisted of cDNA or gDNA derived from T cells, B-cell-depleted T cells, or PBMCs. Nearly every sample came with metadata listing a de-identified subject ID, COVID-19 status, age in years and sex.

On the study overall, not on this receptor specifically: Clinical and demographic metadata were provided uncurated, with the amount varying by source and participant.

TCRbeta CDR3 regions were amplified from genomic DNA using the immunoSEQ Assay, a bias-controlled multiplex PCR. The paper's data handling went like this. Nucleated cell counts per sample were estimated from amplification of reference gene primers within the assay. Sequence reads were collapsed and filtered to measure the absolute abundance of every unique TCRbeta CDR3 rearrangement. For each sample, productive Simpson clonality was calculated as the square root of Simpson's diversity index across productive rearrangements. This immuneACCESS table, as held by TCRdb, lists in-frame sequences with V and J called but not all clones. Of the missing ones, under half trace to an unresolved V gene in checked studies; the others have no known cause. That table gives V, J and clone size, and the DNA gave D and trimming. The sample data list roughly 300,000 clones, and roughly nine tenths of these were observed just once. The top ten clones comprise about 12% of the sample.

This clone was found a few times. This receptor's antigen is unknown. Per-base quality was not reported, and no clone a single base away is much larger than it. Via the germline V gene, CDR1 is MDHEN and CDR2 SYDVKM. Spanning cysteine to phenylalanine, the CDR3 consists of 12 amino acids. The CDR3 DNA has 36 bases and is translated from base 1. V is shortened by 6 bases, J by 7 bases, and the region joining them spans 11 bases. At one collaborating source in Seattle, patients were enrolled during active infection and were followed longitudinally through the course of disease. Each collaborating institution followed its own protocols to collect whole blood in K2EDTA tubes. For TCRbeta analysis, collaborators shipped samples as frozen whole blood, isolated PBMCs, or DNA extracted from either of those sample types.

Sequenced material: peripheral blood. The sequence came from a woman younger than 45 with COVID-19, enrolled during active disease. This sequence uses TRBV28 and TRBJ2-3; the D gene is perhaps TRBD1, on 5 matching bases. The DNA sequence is TGTGCCAGCAGAAGGCAGGGTTATACGCAGTATTTT. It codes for CASRRQGYTQYF.